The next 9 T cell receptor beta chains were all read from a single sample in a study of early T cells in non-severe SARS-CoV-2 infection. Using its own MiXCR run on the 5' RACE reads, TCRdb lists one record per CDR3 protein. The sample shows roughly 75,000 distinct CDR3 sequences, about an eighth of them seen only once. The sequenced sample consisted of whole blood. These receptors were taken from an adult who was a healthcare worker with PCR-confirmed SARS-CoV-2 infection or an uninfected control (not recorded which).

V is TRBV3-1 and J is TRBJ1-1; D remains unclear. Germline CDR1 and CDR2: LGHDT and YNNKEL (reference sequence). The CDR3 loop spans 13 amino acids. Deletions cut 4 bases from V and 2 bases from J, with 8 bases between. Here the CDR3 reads CASSRAHNTEAFF. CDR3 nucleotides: TGTGCCAGCAGCCGGGCCCACAACACTGAAGCTTTCTTT.

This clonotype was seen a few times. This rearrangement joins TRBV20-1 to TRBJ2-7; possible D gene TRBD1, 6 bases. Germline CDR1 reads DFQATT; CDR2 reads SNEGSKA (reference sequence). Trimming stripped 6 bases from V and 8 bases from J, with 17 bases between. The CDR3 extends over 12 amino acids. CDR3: CSAKAPQGKQYF. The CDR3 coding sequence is TGCAGTGCCAAAGCGCCCCAGGGGAAGCAGTACTTC.

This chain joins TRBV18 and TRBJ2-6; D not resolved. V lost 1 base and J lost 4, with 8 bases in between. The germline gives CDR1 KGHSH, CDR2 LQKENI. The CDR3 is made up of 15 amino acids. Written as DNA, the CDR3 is TGTGCCAGCTCACCACAGGGTTTCGGGGCCAACGTCCTGACTTTC. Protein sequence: CASSPQGFGANVLTF.

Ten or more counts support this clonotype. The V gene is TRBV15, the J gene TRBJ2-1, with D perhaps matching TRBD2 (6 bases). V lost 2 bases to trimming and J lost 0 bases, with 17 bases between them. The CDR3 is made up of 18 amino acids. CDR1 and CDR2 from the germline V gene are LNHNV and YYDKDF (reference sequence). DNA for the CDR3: TGTGCCACCAGCAGACCTGGCCAGCGGGTCTACTCCTACAATGAGCAGTTCTTC. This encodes CATSRPGQRVYSYNEQFF.

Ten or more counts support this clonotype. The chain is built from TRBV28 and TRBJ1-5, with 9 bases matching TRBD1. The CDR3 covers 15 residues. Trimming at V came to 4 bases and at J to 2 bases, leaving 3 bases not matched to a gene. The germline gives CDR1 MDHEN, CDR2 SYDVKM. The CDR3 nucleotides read TGTGCCAGCAGTTCGGGACAGGGCGGCAATCAGCCCCAGCATTTT. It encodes CASSSGQGGNQPQHF.

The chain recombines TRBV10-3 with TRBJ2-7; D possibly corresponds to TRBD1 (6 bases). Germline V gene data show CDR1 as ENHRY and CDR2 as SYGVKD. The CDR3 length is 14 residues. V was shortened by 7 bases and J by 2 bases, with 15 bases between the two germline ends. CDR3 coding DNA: TGTGCCATCAATGACGACAGGCGGACCTACGAGCAGTACTTC. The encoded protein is CAINDDRRTYEQYF.

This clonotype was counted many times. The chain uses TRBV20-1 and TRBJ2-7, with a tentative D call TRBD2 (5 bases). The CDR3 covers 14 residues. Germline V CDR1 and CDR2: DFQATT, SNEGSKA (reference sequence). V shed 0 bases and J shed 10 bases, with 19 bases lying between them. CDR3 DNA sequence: TGCAGTGCTAGAGATTGGAGGCAACGGGGAAACCAGTACTTC. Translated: CSARDWRQRGNQYF.

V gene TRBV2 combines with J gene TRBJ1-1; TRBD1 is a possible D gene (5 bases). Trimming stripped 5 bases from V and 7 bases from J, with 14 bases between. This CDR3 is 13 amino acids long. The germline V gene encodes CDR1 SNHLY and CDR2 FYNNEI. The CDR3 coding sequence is TGTGCCAGCAGTCTACAGGACTATCTTGAAGCTTTCTTT. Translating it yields CASSLQDYLEAFF. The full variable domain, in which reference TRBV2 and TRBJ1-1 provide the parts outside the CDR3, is EPEVTQTPSHQVTQMGQEVILRCVPISNHLYFYWYRQILGQKVEFLVSFYNNEISEKSEIFDDQFSVERPDGSNFTLKIRSTKLEDSAMYFCASSLQDYLEAFFGQGTRLTVV.

The CDR3 reads CASASEPTYEQYF. CDR3 in DNA: TGTGCCAGCGCTAGTGAGCCTACCTACGAGCAGTACTTC. This chain uses TRBV19 with TRBJ2-7; no firm D call. V lost 9 bases to trimming and J lost 2 bases, with 14 bases between them. Germline CDR1 is LNHDA and CDR2 is SQIVND (reference sequence). The CDR3 runs to 13 residues.